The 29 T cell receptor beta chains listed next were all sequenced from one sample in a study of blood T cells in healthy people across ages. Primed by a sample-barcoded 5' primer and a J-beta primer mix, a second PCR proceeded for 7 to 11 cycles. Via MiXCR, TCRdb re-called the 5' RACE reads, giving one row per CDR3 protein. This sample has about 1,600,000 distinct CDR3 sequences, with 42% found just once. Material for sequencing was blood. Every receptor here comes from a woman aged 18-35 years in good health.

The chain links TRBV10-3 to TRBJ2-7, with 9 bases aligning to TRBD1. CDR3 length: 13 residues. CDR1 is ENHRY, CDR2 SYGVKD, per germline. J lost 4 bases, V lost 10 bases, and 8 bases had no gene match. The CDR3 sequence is CATCAGTGYEQYF. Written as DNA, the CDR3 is TGTGCCACCTGTGCCGGGACAGGGTACGAGCAGTACTTC.

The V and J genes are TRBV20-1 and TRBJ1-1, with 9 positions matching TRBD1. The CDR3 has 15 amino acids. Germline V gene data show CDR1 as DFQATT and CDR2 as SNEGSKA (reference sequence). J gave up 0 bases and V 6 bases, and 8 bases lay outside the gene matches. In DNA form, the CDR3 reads TGCAGTGCCAACGACAGGGGGGCTTTGAACACTGAAGCTTTCTTT. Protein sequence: CSANDRGALNTEAFF.

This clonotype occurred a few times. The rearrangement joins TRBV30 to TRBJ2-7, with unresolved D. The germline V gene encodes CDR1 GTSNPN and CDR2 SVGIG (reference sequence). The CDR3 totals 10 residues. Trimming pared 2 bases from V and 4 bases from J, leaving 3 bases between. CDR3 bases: TGTGCCTGGAGTCATTACGAGCAGTACTTC. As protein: CAWSHYEQYF.

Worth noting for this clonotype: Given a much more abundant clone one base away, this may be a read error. The CDR3 reads CSARGRRYTKAFF. DNA of the CDR3: TGCAGTGCTAGAGGTCGCCGGTACACTAAAGCTTTCTTT. The chain uses TRBV20-1 and TRBJ1-1, with D uncertain. The CDR3 loop spans 13 amino acids. CDR1 and CDR2 from the germline V gene are DFQATT and SNEGSKA (reference sequence).

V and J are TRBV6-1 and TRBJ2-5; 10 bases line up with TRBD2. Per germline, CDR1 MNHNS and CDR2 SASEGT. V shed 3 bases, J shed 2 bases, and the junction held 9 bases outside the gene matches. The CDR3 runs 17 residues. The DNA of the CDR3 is TGTGCCAGCAGTGACCAATGGACTAGCGGCGTTCAAGAGACCCAGTACTTC. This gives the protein CASSDQWTSGVQETQYF.

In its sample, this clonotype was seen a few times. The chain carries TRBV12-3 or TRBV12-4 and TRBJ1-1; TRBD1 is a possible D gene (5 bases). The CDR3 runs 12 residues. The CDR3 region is CAGGGRNTEAFF. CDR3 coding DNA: TGTGCTGGGGGAGGGCGGAACACTGAAGCTTTCTTT.

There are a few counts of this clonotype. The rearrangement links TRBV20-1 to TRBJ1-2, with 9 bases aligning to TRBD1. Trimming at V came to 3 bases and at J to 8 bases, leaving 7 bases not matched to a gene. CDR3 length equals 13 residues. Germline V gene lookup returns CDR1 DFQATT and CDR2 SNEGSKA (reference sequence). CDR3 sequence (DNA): TGCAGTGCTAGTCTACAGGGGGCGAGGGGCTACACCTTC. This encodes CSASLQGARGYTF.

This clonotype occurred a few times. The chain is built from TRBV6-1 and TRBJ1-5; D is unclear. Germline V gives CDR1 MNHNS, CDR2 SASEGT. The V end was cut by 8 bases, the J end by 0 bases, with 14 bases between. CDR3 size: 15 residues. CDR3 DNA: TGTGCCAGCGAGGGCGTCGGGTATAGCAATCAGCCCCAGCATTTT. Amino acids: CASEGVGYSNQPQHF.

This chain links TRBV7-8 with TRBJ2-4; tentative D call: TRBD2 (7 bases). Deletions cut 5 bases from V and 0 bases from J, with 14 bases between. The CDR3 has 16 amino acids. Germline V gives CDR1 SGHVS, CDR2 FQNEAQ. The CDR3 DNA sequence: TGTGCCAGCAGCGCTTGGGGAGGGGGAGCCAAAAACATTCAGTACTTC. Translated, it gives CASSAWGGGAKNIQYF.

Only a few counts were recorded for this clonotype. The CDR3 loop reads CASSVSPARNQPQHF. As DNA, the CDR3 is TGTGCCAGCAGTGTATCCCCTGCTCGCAATCAGCCCCAGCATTTT. V is TRBV12-3 or TRBV12-4 and J is TRBJ1-5; D ambiguous. The V gene lost 5 bases and the J gene lost 2 bases, with 13 bases spanning the gap. This CDR3 region has 15 residues.

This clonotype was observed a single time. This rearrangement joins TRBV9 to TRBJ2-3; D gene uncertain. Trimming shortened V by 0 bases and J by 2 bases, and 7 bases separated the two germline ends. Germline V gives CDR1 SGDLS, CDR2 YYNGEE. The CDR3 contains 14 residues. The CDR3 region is CASSVVSATDTQYF. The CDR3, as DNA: TGTGCCAGCAGCGTAGTTTCGGCCACAGATACGCAGTATTTT.

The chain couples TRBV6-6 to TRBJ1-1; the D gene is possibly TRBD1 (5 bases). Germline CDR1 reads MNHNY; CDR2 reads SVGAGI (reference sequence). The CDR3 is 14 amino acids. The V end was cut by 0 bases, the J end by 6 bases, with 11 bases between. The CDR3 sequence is CASSYSWGGAEAFF. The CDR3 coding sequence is TGTGCCAGCAGTTACTCGTGGGGAGGGGCTGAAGCTTTCTTT.

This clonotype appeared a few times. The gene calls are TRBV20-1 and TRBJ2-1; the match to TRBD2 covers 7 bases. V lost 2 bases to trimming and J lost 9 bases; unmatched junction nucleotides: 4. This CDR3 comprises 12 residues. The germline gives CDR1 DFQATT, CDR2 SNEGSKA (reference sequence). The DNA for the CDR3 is TGCAGTGCTAGACACGGCGGGGGTGAGCAGTTCTTC. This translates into CSARHGGGEQFF.

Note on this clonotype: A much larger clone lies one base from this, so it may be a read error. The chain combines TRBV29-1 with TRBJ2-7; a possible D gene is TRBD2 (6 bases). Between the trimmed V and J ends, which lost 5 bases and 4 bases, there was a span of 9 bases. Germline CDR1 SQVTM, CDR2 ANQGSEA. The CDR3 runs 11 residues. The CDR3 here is CSVFGGYEQYF. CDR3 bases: TGCAGCGTTTTCGGGGGTTACGAGCAGTACTTC.

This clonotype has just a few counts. DNA for the CDR3: TGTGCCAGCAGCTTAGGGGGTCAGGGAAACTATGGCTACACCTTC. Translation: CASSLGGQGNYGYTF. The gene calls are TRBV7-8 and TRBJ1-2; TRBD1 might be the D (5 bases). Germline V gives CDR1 SGHVS, CDR2 FQNEAQ. This CDR3 region has 15 residues. Trimming took 1 base from V and 2 from J, leaving 11 bases between them.

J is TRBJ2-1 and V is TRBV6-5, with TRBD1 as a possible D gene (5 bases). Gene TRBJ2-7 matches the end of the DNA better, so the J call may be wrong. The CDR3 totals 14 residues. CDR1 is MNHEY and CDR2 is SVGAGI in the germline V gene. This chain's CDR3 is CASSYLHQGSEQYF. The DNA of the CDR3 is TGTGCCAGCAGTTATTTGCATCAGGGAAGTGAGCAGTACTTC.

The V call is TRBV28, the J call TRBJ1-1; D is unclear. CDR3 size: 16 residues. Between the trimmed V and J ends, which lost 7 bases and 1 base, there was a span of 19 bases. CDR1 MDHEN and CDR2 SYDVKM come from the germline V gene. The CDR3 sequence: CASKSSVWRTNTEAFF. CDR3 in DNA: TGTGCCAGCAAATCATCCGTTTGGAGGACGAACACTGAAGCTTTCTTT.

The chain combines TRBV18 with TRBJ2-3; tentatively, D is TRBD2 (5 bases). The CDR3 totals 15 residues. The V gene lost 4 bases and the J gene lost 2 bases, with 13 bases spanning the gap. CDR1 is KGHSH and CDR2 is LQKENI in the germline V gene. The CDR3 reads CASSRSSANTDTQYF. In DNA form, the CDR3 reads TGTGCCAGCTCACGGAGTAGCGCCAACACAGATACGCAGTATTTT. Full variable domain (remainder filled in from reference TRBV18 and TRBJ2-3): NAGVMQNPRHLVRRRGQEARLRCSPMKGHSHVYWYRQLPEEGLKFMVYLQKENIIDESGMPKERFSAEFPKEGPSILRIQQVVRGDSAAYFCASSRSSANTDTQYFGPGTRLTVL.

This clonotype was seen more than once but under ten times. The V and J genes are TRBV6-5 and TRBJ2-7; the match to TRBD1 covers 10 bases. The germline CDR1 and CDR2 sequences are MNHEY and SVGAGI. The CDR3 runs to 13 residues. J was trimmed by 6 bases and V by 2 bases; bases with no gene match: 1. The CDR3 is CASSYGTGVEQYF. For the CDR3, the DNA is TGTGCCAGCAGTTACGGGACAGGGGTCGAGCAGTACTTC.

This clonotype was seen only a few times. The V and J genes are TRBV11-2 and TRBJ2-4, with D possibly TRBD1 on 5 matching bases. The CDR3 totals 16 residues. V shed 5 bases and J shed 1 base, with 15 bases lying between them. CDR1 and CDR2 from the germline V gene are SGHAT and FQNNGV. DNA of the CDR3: TGTGCCAGCAGCCCCCGCCAGGGTGTTGCCAAAAACATTCAGTACTTC. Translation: CASSPRQGVAKNIQYF.

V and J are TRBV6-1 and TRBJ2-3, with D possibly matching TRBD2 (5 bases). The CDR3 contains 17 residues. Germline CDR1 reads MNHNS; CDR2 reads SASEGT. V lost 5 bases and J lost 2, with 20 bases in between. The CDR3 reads CASSPIKDLAVTDTQYF. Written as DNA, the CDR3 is TGTGCCAGCAGTCCAATTAAGGACTTAGCTGTCACAGATACGCAGTATTTT.

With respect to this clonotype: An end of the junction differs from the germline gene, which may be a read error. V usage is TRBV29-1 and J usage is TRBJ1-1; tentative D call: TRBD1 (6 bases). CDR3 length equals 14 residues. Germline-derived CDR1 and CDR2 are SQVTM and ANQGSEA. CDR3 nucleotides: TGTCACCCGCGGACAGCCTTCATGAACACTGAAGCTTTCTTT. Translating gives CHPRTAFMNTEAFF.

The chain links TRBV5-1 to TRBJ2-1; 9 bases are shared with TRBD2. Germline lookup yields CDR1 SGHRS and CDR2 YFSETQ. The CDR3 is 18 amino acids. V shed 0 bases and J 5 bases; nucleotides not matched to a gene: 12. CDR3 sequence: CASSLAGALTSGHNEQFF. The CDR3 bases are TGCGCCAGCAGCTTGGCCGGGGCTTTGACTAGCGGCCACAATGAGCAGTTCTTC.

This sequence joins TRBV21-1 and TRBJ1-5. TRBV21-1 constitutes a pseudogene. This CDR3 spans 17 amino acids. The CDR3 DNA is TGTGCCTGCAGCAAGTTTGGAGGGCTCTGGAACAATCAGCCCCAGCATTTT. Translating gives CACSKFGGLWNNQPQHF.

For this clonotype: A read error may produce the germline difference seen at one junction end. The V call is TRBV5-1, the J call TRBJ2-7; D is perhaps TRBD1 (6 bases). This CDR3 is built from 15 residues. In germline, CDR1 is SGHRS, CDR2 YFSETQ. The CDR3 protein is CASSWAQGRGDEQYF. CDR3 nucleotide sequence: TGTGCCAGCAGCTGGGCACAGGGACGGGGAGACGAGCAGTACTTC.

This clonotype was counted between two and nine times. The CDR3 loop is CASSATGTSGDNEQFF. The CDR3 region has the DNA TGTGCCAGCAGCGCCACCGGGACTAGCGGGGACAATGAGCAGTTCTTC. The chain joins TRBV7-2 to TRBJ2-1; 13 bases match TRBD2. The CDR3 runs 16 residues. Germline CDR1 and CDR2: SGHTA and FQGNSA. V lost 5 bases and J lost 5; bases outside the gene matches: 6.

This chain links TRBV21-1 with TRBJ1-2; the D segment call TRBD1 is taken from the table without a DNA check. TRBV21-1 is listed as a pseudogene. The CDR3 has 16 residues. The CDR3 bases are TGTGCCAGCAGCAAAGTTGTGGGGGTTTGCGGCTATGGCTACACCTTC. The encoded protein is CASSKVVGVCGYGYTF.

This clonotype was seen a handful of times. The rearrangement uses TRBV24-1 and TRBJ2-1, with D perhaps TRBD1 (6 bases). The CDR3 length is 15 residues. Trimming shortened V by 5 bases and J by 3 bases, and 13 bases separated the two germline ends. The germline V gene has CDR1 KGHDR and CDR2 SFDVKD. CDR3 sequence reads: CATSGRDIVYNEQFF. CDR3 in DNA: TGTGCCACCAGTGGTCGGGACATTGTCTACAATGAGCAGTTCTTC.

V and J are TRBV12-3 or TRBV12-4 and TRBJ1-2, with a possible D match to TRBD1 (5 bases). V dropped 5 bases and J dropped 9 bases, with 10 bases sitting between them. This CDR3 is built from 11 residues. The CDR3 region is CASSDDSRYTF. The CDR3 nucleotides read TGTGCCAGCAGTGACGACAGCCGCTACACCTTC.